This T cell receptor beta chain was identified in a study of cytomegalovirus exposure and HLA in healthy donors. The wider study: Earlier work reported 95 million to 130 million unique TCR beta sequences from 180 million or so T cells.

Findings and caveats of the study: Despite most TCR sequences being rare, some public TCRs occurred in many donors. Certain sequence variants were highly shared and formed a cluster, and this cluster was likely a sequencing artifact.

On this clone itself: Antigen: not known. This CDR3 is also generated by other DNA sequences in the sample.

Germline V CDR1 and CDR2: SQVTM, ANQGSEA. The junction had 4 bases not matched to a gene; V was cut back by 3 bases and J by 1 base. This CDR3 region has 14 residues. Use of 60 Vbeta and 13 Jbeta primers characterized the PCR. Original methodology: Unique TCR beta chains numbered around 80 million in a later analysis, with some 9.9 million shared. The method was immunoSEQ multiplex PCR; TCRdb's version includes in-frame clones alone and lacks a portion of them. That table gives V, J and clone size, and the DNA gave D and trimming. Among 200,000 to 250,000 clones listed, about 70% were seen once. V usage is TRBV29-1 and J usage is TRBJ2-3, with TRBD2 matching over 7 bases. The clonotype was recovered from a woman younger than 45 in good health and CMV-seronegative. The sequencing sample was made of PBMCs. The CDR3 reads CSVEGGRGTDTQYF. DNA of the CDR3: TGCAGCGTTGAGGGGGGGAGGGGCACAGATACGCAGTATTTT.